This paragraph reports one T cell receptor beta chain. The PCR had 60 Vbeta and 13 Jbeta primers. Produced via immunoSEQ multiplex PCR; TCRdb's table is partial and in-frame only. Counted here are over 120,000 clones, around 82% occurring once; the ten biggest clones make up roughly 2.4%. The CDR3 covers 14 residues. Germline V gene lookup returns CDR1 LNHDA and CDR2 SQIVND (reference sequence). Trimming removed 6 bases from V and 7 bases from J; junction bases left unmatched: 10. This entry belongs to a study of cytomegalovirus exposure and HLA in healthy donors. Overall study: One earlier analysis, a look at approximately 180 million T cells, found approximately 120 million unique TCR beta sequences.

The sequence was obtained from a man over 45 in good health and CMV-seronegative. Source material: PBMCs. The genes are TRBV19 and TRBJ2-7; 9 bases fit TRBD1. DNA for the CDR3: TGTGCCAGTAGCCCGGACAGGGGAATGGGAGAGCAGTACTTC. Its translation: CASSPDRGMGEQYF.